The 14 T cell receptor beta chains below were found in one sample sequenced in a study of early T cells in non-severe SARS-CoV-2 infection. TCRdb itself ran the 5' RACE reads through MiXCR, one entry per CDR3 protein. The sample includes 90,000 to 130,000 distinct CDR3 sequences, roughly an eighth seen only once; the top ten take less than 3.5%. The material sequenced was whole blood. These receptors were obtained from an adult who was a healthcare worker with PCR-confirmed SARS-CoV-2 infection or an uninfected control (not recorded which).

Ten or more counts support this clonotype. CDR3 region: CASRGFSGNTIYF. Written as DNA, the CDR3 is TGTGCCAGCCGGGGATTCTCTGGAAACACCATATATTTT. The rearrangement joins TRBV27 to TRBJ1-3, with D unresolved. Trimming took 8 bases from V and 0 from J, leaving 8 bases between them. Germline lookup yields CDR1 MNHEY and CDR2 SMNVEV (reference sequence). The CDR3 runs to 13 residues.

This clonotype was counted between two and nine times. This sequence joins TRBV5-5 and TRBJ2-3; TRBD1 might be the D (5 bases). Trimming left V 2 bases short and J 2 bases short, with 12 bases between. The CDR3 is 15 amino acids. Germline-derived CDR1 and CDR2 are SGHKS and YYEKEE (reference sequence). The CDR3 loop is CASSFGWTITDTQYF. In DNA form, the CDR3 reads TGTGCCAGCAGCTTTGGATGGACAATCACAGATACGCAGTATTTT.

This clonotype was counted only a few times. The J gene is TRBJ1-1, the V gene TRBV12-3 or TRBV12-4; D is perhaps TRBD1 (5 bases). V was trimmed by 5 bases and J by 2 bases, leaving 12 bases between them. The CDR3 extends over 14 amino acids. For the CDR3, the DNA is TGTGCCAGCAGTCTTATGGGGGGAAACACTGAAGCTTTCTTT. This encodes CASSLMGGNTEAFF.

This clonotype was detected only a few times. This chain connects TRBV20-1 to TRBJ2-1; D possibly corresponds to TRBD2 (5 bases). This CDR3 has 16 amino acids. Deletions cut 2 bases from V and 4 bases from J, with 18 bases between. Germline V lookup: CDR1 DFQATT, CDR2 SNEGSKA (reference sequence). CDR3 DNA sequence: TGCAGTGCTAGAATCCCGGATATGGAGGATTACAATGAGCAGTTCTTC. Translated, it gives CSARIPDMEDYNEQFF.

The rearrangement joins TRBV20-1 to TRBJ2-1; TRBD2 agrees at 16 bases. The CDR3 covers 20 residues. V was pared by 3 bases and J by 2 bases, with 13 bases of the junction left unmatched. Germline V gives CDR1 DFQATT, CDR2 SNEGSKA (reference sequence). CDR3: CSASRPTGTSGRAPYNEQFF. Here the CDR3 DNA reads TGCAGTGCTAGTCGGCCCACCGGGACTAGCGGGAGGGCCCCCTACAATGAGCAGTTCTTC.

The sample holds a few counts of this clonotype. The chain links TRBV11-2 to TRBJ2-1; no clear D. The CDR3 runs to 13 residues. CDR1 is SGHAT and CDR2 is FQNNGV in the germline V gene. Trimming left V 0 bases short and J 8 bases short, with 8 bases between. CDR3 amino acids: CASSLELVYEQFF. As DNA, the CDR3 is TGTGCCAGCAGCTTAGAGCTGGTTTATGAGCAGTTCTTC.

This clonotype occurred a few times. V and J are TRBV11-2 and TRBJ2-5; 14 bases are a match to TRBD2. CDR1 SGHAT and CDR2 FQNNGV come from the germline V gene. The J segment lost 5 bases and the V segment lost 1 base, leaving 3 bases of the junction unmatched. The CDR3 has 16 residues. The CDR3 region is CASSLGLAGGPETQYF. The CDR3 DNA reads TGTGCCAGCAGCTTAGGACTAGCGGGAGGGCCGGAGACCCAGTACTTC.

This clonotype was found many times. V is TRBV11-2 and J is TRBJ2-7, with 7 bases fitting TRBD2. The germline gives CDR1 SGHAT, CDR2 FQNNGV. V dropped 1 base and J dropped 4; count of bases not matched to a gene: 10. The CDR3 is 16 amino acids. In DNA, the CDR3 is TGTGCCAGCAGCTTAGGACGGGAGGAACTATTGTACGAGCAGTACTTC. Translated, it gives CASSLGREELLYEQYF.

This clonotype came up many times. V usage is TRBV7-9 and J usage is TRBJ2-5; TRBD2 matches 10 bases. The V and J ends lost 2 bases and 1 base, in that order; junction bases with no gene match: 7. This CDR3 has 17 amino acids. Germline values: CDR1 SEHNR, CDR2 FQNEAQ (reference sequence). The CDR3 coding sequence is TGTGCCAGCAGCTTACCCCCACTAGCGGGGTCCCAAGAGACCCAGTACTTC. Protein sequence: CASSLPPLAGSQETQYF.

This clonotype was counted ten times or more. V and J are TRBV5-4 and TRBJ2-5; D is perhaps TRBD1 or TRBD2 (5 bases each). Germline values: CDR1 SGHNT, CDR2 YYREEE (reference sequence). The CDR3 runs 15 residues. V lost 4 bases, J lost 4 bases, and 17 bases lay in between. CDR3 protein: CASSPPRGPAETQYF. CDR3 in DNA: TGTGCCAGCAGCCCGCCGAGGGGACCGGCAGAGACCCAGTACTTC.

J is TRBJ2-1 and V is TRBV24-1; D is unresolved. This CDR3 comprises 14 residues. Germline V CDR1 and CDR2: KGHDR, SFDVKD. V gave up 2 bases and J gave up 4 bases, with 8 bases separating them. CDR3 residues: CATSDSRYYNEQFF. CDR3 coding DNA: TGTGCCACCAGTGATTCCCGTTATTACAATGAGCAGTTCTTC.

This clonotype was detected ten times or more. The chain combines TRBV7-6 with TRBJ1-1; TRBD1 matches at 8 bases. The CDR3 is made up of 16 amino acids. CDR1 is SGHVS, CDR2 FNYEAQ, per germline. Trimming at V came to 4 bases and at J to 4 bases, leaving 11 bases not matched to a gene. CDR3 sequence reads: CASSSKDRVVGTEAFF. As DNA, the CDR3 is TGTGCCAGCAGCTCTAAGGACAGGGTGGTGGGCACTGAAGCTTTCTTT.

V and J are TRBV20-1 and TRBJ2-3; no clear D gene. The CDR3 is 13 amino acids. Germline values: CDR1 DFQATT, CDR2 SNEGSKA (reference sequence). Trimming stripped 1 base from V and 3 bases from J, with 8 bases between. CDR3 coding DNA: TGCAGTGCTAGAGGCACCCTTACAGATACGCAGTATTTT. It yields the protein CSARGTLTDTQYF.

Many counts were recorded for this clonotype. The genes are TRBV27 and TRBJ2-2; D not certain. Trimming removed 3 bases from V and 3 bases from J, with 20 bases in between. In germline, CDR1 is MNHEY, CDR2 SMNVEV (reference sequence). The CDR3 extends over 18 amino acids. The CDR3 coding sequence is TGTGCCAGCAGTTTTTCTGGGCAGGCGGCAAGAGACACCGGGGAGCTGTTTTTT. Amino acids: CASSFSGQAARDTGELFF.